These T cell receptor beta chains were read from a single sample in a study of blood T cell repertoires in COVID-19. The assay was immunoSEQ multiplex PCR, and TCRdb's table has in-frame clones only and misses some. This sample has 150,000 or so clones, with approximately 80% found just once. The sequenced sample was peripheral blood. The source of these receptors is a man in his sixties with active or convalescent COVID-19. CDR3s include the opening cysteine and the closing phenylalanine or tryptophan. The D gene is left open where the match is weak. Clone size appears in some rows only: once, few, many, or a class for an expanded clone.

size,D,J,V,length,CDR3,DNA
once,NA,TRBJ1-1,TRBV18,14,CASSPQGMSTEAFF,TGTGCCAGCTCACCACAGGGGATGAGCACTGAAGCTTTCTTT
NA,NA,TRBJ1-5,TRBV5-1,14,CASSWGTNNQPQHF,TGCGCCAGCAGCTGGGGGACAAATAATCAGCCCCAGCATTTT
NA,TRBD1,TRBJ1-5,TRBV7-2,13,CASSSDRGQPQHF,TGTGCCAGCAGTTCCGACAGGGGGCAGCCCCAGCATTTT
few,NA,TRBJ1-4,TRBV15,17,CATSKTPGIRTNEKLFF,TGTGCCACCAGCAAAACCCCAGGGATTAGGACTAATGAAAAACTGTTTTTT
NA,TRBD2,TRBJ2-5,TRBV4-1,17,CASSQERRLAGGETQYF,TGCGCCAGCAGCCAAGAACGGAGACTAGCGGGAGGAGAGACCCAGTACTTC
NA,NA,TRBJ2-7,TRBV29-1,14,CSVAGGQGVYEQYF,TGCAGCGTCGCGGGGGGACAGGGCGTCTACGAGCAGTACTTC
NA,NA,TRBJ2-3,TRBV14,15,CASSQRSGVTDTQYF,TGTGCCAGCAGCCAAAGATCCGGGGTCACAGATACGCAGTATTTT
NA,TRBD1,TRBJ1-1,TRBV29-1,13,CSARQGRSTEAFF,TGCAGCGCGCGACAGGGGAGGAGCACTGAAGCTTTCTTT
NA,NA,TRBJ1-4,TRBV2,16,CASSERQYATNEKLFF,TGTGCCAGCAGTGAACGACAGTACGCAACTAATGAAAAACTGTTTTTT
NA,NA,TRBJ1-4,TRBV30,12,CAWTSTNEKLFF,TGTGCCTGGACTTCAACTAATGAAAAACTGTTTTTT
NA,NA,TRBJ1-1,TRBV6-5,15,CASIIQVGRNTEAFF,TGTGCCAGCATCATTCAAGTTGGGAGGAACACTGAAGCTTTCTTT
few,TRBD2,TRBJ2-1,TRBV3-1/TRBV3-2,16,CASSQTTSGRDNEQFF,TGTGCCAGCAGCCAGACAACTAGCGGGAGGGACAATGAGCAGTTCTTC
NA,TRBD1,TRBJ1-2,TRBV5-8,13,CASSPGQAKGYTF,TGTGCCAGCAGCCCCGGACAGGCCAAGGGCTACACCTTC
NA,TRBD2,TRBJ2-1,TRBV10-2,13,CAIGGSGGDEQFF,TGCGCCATAGGCGGGAGTGGCGGGGATGAGCAGTTCTTC
NA,TRBD1,TRBJ1-2,TRBV6-5,15,CASSYETGGYYGYTF,TGTGCCAGCAGTTACGAGACAGGGGGCTACTATGGCTACACCTTC
few,NA,TRBJ2-3,TRBV5-1,15,CASSLARFQADTQYF,TGCGCCAGCAGCTTGGCCAGGTTTCAAGCAGATACGCAGTATTTT
NA,NA,TRBJ1-4,TRBV10-3,15,CAISESGPTNEKLFF,TGTGCCATCAGTGAGTCGGGGCCGACTAATGAAAAACTGTTTTTT
NA,NA,TRBJ1-2,TRBV5-4,13,CATTAGQGTGYTF,TGTGCCACCACGGCGGGGCAGGGCACTGGCTACACCTTC
NA,NA,TRBJ1-2,TRBV7-2,15,CASSLAGTQQDGYTF,TGTGCCAGCAGCTTAGCTGGGACACAACAGGATGGCTACACCTTC
NA,TRBD1,TRBJ2-3,TRBV7-3,13,CASSTDRSGTQYF,TGTGCCAGCAGCACGGACAGGTCGGGTACGCAGTATTTT
NA,TRBD1,TRBJ1-1,TRBV11-2,15,CASSLWTGSNTEAFF,TGTGCCAGCAGCTTGTGGACAGGTTCTAACACTGAAGCTTTCTTT
NA,NA,TRBJ2-2,TRBV7-9,13,CASSLSSTGELFF,TGTGCCAGCAGCTTATCCTCCACCGGGGAGCTGTTTTTT
NA,NA,TRBJ2-7,TRBV28,13,CASNFRVAYEQYF,TGTGCCAGCAATTTCAGGGTCGCCTACGAGCAGTACTTC
NA,TRBD1,TRBJ2-7,TRBV6-5,12,CASSLTGREQYF,TGTGCCAGCAGTCTGACAGGGCGCGAGCAGTACTTC
few,NA,TRBJ2-7,TRBV20-1,11,CSTRLNYEQYF,TGCAGTACTCGACTCAACTACGAGCAGTACTTC
NA,TRBD1,TRBJ1-1,TRBV6-4,14,CARTPTGENTEAFF,TGTGCCAGAACCCCGACAGGGGAGAACACTGAAGCTTTCTTT
NA,NA,TRBJ2-7,TRBV7-9,14,CASSLRSGQAEQYF,TGTGCCAGCAGCTTAAGATCTGGGCAGGCCGAGCAGTACTTC
NA,NA,TRBJ2-5,TRBV4-3,16,CASSPQLGLFQETQYF,TGCGCCAGCAGCCCCCAACTGGGACTTTTCCAAGAGACCCAGTACTTC
NA,TRBD2,TRBJ2-1,TRBV4-2,16,CASSQVSQRGNNEQFF,TGTGCCAGCAGCCAAGTAAGCCAGCGGGGAAACAATGAGCAGTTCTTC
NA,NA,TRBJ2-1,TRBV4-1,15,CASSQGALRDNEQFF,TGCGCCAGCAGCCAGGGGGCGCTTAGGGACAATGAGCAGTTCTTC
NA,TRBD2,TRBJ2-5,TRBV12-5,17,CASGLGTSGVEGETQYF,TGTGCTAGTGGTTTGGGGACTAGCGGAGTTGAGGGGGAGACCCAGTACTTC
NA,NA,TRBJ1-5,TRBV28,15,CASSLGGGGNQPQHF,TGTGCCAGCAGTTTAGGGGGAGGGGGCAATCAGCCCCAGCATTTT
NA,TRBD1,TRBJ2-7,TRBV19,15,CASSISGQGFYEQYF,TGTGCCAGTAGTATATCGGGACAGGGGTTCTACGAGCAGTACTTC
NA,NA,TRBJ1-5,TRBV30,12,CACNRGNQPQHF,TGTGCCTGTAACAGGGGCAATCAGCCCCAGCATTTT
once,TRBD1,TRBJ1-1,TRBV27,14,CASSFDRAGTEAFF,TGTGCCAGCAGTTTCGACAGGGCGGGCACTGAAGCTTTCTTT
NA,TRBD1,TRBJ2-7,TRBV4-3,14,CASSHRDSSYEQYF,TGCGCCAGCAGCCACCGGGACAGTTCCTACGAGCAGTACTTC
NA,NA,TRBJ2-5,TRBV6-5,11,CASSRGVGQYF,TGTGCCAGCAGTCGTGGAGTAGGCCAGTACTTC
NA,TRBD1,TRBJ2-3,TRBV5-1,13,CASSLTGEDTQYF,TGCGCCAGCAGCTTAACAGGGGAAGATACGCAGTATTTT
once,NA,TRBJ1-5,TRBV18,13,CASSTGGDQPQHF,TGTGCCAGCTCCACAGGTGGGGATCAGCCCCAGCATTTT
NA,TRBD1,TRBJ2-7,TRBV10-3,15,CAIRGGTGVSYEQYF,TGTGCCATCAGGGGGGGGACAGGGGTTTCCTACGAGCAGTACTTC
NA,NA,TRBJ1-1,TRBV18,14,CASSPDQGGTEAFF,TGTGCCAGCTCACCGGATCAGGGTGGCACTGAAGCTTTCTTT
NA,TRBD1,TRBJ2-2,TRBV19,16,CASSITGTGATGELFF,TGTGCCAGTAGTATTACCGGGACAGGGGCCACCGGGGAGCTGTTTTTT
NA,NA,TRBJ1-2,TRBV4-2,16,CASSTEPVEFPYGYTF,TGTGCCAGCAGCACGGAGCCAGTCGAGTTTCCCTATGGCTACACCTTC
NA,NA,TRBJ2-1,TRBV7-3,16,CASSLTAVASKNEQFF,TGTGCCAGCAGCTTAACGGCGGTAGCGTCCAAGAATGAGCAGTTCTTC
NA,TRBD1,TRBJ1-2,TRBV27,15,CASRPGDAGGYGYTF,TGTGCCAGCAGACCTGGGGATGCAGGGGGCTATGGCTACACCTTC
NA,TRBD1,TRBJ1-1,TRBV10-3,13,CAVRDRGITEAFF,TGTGCCGTCCGGGACAGGGGGATCACTGAAGCTTTCTTT
NA,NA,TRBJ2-1,TRBV5-1,14,CASRRDPAANEQFF,TGCGCCAGCAGGCGGGACCCCGCGGCCAATGAGCAGTTCTTC
NA,NA,TRBJ2-3,TRBV5-1,15,CASSLNSGVGDTQYF,TGCGCCAGCAGCCTTAATTCAGGGGTAGGAGATACGCAGTATTTT
many,NA,TRBJ2-1,TRBV5-1,16,CASSLLAVLSYNEQFF,TGCGCCAGCAGCTTGTTAGCGGTTCTTTCCTACAATGAGCAGTTCTTC